This T cell receptor beta chain was identified in a study of T-cell memory formation after mild COVID-19. The CDR3 extends over 14 amino acids. With V trimmed by 6 bases and J by 12 bases, 16 bases remained unmatched. TCRdb itself ran the 5' RACE reads through MiXCR, one entry per CDR3 protein. The sample records roughly 580,000 distinct CDR3 sequences, 15% to 20% being singletons. The rearrangement joins TRBV12-3 or TRBV12-4 to TRBJ2-7, with 8 positions matching TRBD1. This clonotype originated in an adult woman who had mild COVID-19 (a few samples of this study predate the infection). Cell type and time point are not known. Sequenced sample: PBMCs or a T cell subset sorted from them (not recorded which). CDR3 DNA sequence: TGTGCCAGCAGCCCCGGGACAGGTAACTTACCACGGTACTTC. Protein sequence: CASSPGTGNLPRYF.